The source of this T cell receptor (beta chain) is a study of T cells in Graves' hyperthyroidism and ophthalmopathy. V dropped 7 bases and J dropped 2; count of bases not matched to a gene: 8. The germline CDR1 and CDR2 sequences are MNHEY and SMNVEV (reference sequence). The CDR3 has 16 amino acids. Amplified regions were TCR beta CDR3 sequences from RNA transcripts. The TCR CDR3 first-round RT-PCR relied on the HTBI primer set. TCRdb processed the multiplex PCR reads anew with MiXCR; each CDR3 protein has one entry. The sample has fewer than 30,000 distinct CDR3 sequences; around 50% are singletons. In its sample, this clonotype was seen many times.

V usage is TRBV27 and J usage is TRBJ2-1, with 10 positions matching TRBD2. Sequenced: blood. The source of this sequence is a woman aged 40 to 50 with Graves' hyperthyroidism that later progressed to Graves' ophthalmopathy. CDR3 coding DNA: TGTGCCAGCAAATTGGGAGCGGGAGGGACCTACAATGAGCAGTTCTTC. Translation: CASKLGAGGTYNEQFF.